This T cell receptor beta chain was recorded in a study of T-cell reconstitution after alpha-beta-depleted transplantation in children. Researchers prepared the TCRbeta library using unique molecular identifiers, the study reports. TCRdb processed the PCR reads anew with MiXCR; each CDR3 protein has one entry. The sample lists some 830,000 distinct CDR3 sequences; about 16% were seen once. Regarding this clonotype: Its antigen is unknown.

V gave up 8 bases and J gave up 3 bases; unmatched junction bases: 4. Looked up from germline, CDR1 is MNHNS and CDR2 is SASEGT. The CDR3 runs 14 residues. Findings and caveats of the study: From surviving recipient T cells and thymic progenitors came the high day-60 TCRbeta diversity observed in some patients. Two months or so post-transplant, alpha-beta T cells reportedly derived from several hundred expanded graft clones. After one year, T-cell counts and TCRbeta diversity mostly came from new T cells.

The clonotype was recovered from a male patient younger than 18 who had a stem cell transplant for acute lymphoblastic leukemia, so the T cells may come from the graft donor. V and J are TRBV6-1 and TRBJ1-4, with 9 bases aligning to TRBD1. The source was PBMCs, mostly from graft donor cells, collected 360 days after TCRalphabeta/CD19-depleted stem cell transplant. In DNA, the CDR3 is TGTGCCAGCCTCCGGGACAGGGCTAATGAAAAACTGTTTTTT. Protein sequence: CASLRDRANEKLFF.